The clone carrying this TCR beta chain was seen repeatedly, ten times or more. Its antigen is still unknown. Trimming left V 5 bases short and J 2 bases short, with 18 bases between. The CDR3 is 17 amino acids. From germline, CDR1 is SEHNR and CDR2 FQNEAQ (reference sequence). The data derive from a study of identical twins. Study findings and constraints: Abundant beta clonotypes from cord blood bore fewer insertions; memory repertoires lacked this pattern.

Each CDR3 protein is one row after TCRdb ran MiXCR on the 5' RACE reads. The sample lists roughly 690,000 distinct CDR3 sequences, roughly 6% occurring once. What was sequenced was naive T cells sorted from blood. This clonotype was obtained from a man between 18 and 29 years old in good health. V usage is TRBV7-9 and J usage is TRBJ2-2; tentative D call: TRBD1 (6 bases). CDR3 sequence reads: CASSPYGQGINTGELFF. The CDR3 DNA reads TGTGCCAGCAGCCCCTATGGGCAGGGGATTAACACCGGGGAGCTGTTTTTT.